The next 23 T cell receptor beta chains were all read from a single sample in a study of metastatic and nonmetastatic thyroid tumors. TCRdb used MiXCR to call clones anew from the PCR reads. Among just over 70,000 clones listed, more than 15% were seen once. Among the patients, none had received any treatment before thyroid surgery. Sample: blood. These receptors were collected from a female donor with papillary thyroid cancer or a benign thyroid nodule (not recorded which). Some clones in this sample may be carry-over from other donors' samples.

The table lists this clone with many counts. The J gene is TRBJ2-3, the V gene TRBV3-1; D gene ambiguous. Trimming stripped 1 base from V and 7 bases from J, with 6 bases between. Germline V CDR1 and CDR2: LGHDT, YNNKEL (reference sequence). This CDR3 comprises 12 residues. CDR3 sequence (DNA): TGTGCCAGCAGCCAAGCCGAGAATACGCAGTATTTT. The encoded protein is CASSQAENTQYF.

This clone has a count of ten or more. Other DNA variants within this sample encode the same CDR3. V gene TRBV4-1 combines with J gene TRBJ1-2; possibly TRBD1 for D (6 bases). This CDR3 comprises 15 residues. Trimming pared 6 bases from V and 7 bases from J, leaving 21 bases between. Germline CDR1 is MGHRA and CDR2 is YSYEKL. As DNA, the CDR3 is TGCGCCAGCAGGGATCGAGACAGGACTTCTCGTGGCTACACCTTC. The encoded protein is CASRDRDRTSRGYTF.

Regarding this clone: One end of the junction varies from germline; a read error may be responsible. V usage is TRBV19 and J usage is TRBJ2-1; D gene unclear. The CDR3 runs 18 residues. The germline gives CDR1 LNHDA, CDR2 SQIVND (reference sequence). CDR3 sequence reads: CASSIGTFLTGTYNDQFF. The CDR3 bases are TGTGCCAGTAGTATTGGTACCTTCTTGACCGGTACCTACAATGATCAGTTCTTC.

The table lists this clone with many counts. The V and J genes are TRBV2 and TRBJ2-1, with TRBD2 matching 8 bases. V dropped 0 bases and J dropped 14; count of bases not matched to a gene: 6. The CDR3 covers 13 residues. Germline values: CDR1 SNHLY, CDR2 FYNNEI. The CDR3 DNA follows: TGTGCCAGCAGTGAAGCGCCTACTAGCGGAGAGTTCTTC. Its translation: CASSEAPTSGEFF.

This clone has ten or more counts. The DNA of the CDR3 is TGCAGTGCTCCCCGGTCCTCCGTGTCCCACAATGAGCAGTTCTTC. It codes for CSAPRSSVSHNEQFF. The genes are TRBV20-1 and TRBJ2-1; D unclear. Per germline, CDR1 DFQATT and CDR2 SNEGSKA (reference sequence). The CDR3 runs 15 residues. The germline V and J ends were trimmed by 5 bases and 5 bases, with 19 bases remaining between them.

Turning to this clone: A much larger clone lies a single base off, so this may be a read error. V usage is TRBV19 and J usage is TRBJ1-3; D possibly corresponds to TRBD1 (5 bases). Per germline, CDR1 LNHDA and CDR2 SQIVND (reference sequence). The CDR3 sequence is 14 residues long. CDR3 in amino acids: CASSMWGPGDTIYF. CDR3 sequence (DNA): TGTGCCAGTAGTATGTGGGGCCCTGGAGACACCATATATTTT.

There are many counts of this clone. V and J are TRBV7-9 and TRBJ2-7; D is tentatively TRBD1 or TRBD2 (6 bases each). The CDR3 has 14 residues. Trimming stripped 5 bases from V and 10 bases from J, with 21 bases between. Germline-derived CDR1 and CDR2 are SEHNR and FQNEAQ (reference sequence). CDR3 residues: CASSSGQSLGGQYF. The CDR3 region has the DNA TGTGCCAGCAGCAGCGGACAGAGCTTGGGGGGTCAGTACTTC.

The CDR3, as DNA: TGTGCCAGCAGTGGGGAGTCACTGGCCTACGAGCAGTACTTC. Amino acid sequence: CASSGESLAYEQYF. The chain links TRBV6-1 to TRBJ2-7; the D gene is possibly TRBD2 (5 bases). Germline CDR1 is MNHNS and CDR2 is SASEGT. The CDR3 consists of 14 residues. V shed 4 bases and J shed 2 bases, with 12 bases lying between them.

This clone was seen ten or more times. V usage is TRBV13 and J usage is TRBJ1-2; D ambiguous. CDR1 is PRHDT and CDR2 is FYEKMQ in the germline V gene (reference sequence). The CDR3 consists of 14 residues. The V end lost 5 bases, the J end lost 2 bases, and 12 bases lay between the germline ends. The CDR3 sequence is CASSLGLSNYGYTF. DNA for the CDR3: TGTGCCAGCAGCCTCGGACTCTCCAACTATGGCTACACCTTC.

The CDR3 nucleotides are TGTGCCAGCAGTGTGTTCCCCTCTGGGGCCAACGTCCTGACTTTC. Encoded protein: CASSVFPSGANVLTF. The gene calls are TRBV6-1 and TRBJ2-6; D call uncertain. The CDR3 totals 15 residues. Trimming pared 4 bases from V and 0 bases from J, leaving 7 bases between. Per the germline V gene, CDR1 is MNHNS and CDR2 is SASEGT.

This clone was seen only a few times. The chain joins TRBV12-3 or TRBV12-4 to TRBJ1-6; D gene unclear. Trimming shortened V by 3 bases and J by 10 bases, and 10 bases separated the two germline ends. The CDR3 totals 13 residues. The CDR3 DNA reads TGTGCCAGCAGTTTCCTGGGCCAATCACCCCTCCACTTT. Amino acid sequence: CASSFLGQSPLHF.

This clone was observed at least ten times. Written as DNA, the CDR3 is TGTGCCACCAGTGCAACAGGGAGGTCAGATACGCAGTATTTT. Encoded protein: CATSATGRSDTQYF. The rearrangement uses TRBV24-1 and TRBJ2-3; D is perhaps TRBD1 or TRBD2 (6 bases each). The ends were cut back, 5 bases at V and 4 bases at J, with 12 bases in the middle. CDR1 is KGHDR, CDR2 SFDVKD, per germline. The CDR3 totals 14 residues.

This clone was counted a few times. The V gene is TRBV30, the J gene TRBJ1-1, with D unresolved. Deletions cut 4 bases from V and 6 bases from J, with 15 bases between. This CDR3 has 13 amino acids. Per germline, CDR1 GTSNPN and CDR2 SVGIG (reference sequence). The CDR3 nucleotides are TGTGCCTGGAAGGCGGGAGCAGGCCCTGAAGCTTTCTTT. Protein product: CAWKAGAGPEAFF.

This clone came up many times. The gene calls are TRBV27 and TRBJ2-7; TRBD2 aligns across 16 bases. CDR1 is MNHEY and CDR2 is SMNVEV in the germline V gene (reference sequence). The CDR3 has 17 amino acids. Trimming took 6 bases from V and 4 from J; bases not matched to a gene: 9. The CDR3 region is CASRGTSGRALGYEQYF. Here the CDR3 DNA reads TGTGCCAGCAGGGGGACTAGCGGGAGGGCTTTGGGGTACGAGCAGTACTTC.

At least ten counts were recorded for this clone. This chain links TRBV10-3 with TRBJ2-1; no definite D call. Per germline, CDR1 ENHRY and CDR2 SYGVKD. The CDR3 spans 13 residues. Deletions cut 4 bases from V and 7 bases from J, with 11 bases between. CDR3 nucleotides: TGTGCCATCAGTGTCGGCGGAATAAATGAGCAGTTCTTC. This sequence encodes CAISVGGINEQFF.

This clone was counted at least ten times. The chain carries TRBV5-1 and TRBJ2-3, with TRBD2 as a possible D gene (5 bases). Germline V gene sequence: CDR1 SGHRS, CDR2 YFSETQ. The CDR3 sequence is 14 residues long. Trimming cost V 0 bases and J 6 bases, with 11 bases left between them. For the CDR3, the DNA is TGCGCCAGCAGCTTGGTGGGAGAGCGGGATACGCAGTATTTT. Translating gives CASSLVGERDTQYF. The complete variable domain, with remaining parts taken from reference TRBV5-1 and TRBJ2-3, reads KAGVTQTPRYLIKTRGQQVTLSCSPISGHRSVSWYQQTPGQGLQFLFEYFSETQRNKGNFPGRFSGRQFSNSRSEMNVSTLELGDSALYLCASSLVGERDTQYFGPGTRLTVL.

This chain joins TRBV27 and TRBJ1-6, with unresolved D. The CDR3 consists of 14 residues. Germline CDR1 MNHEY, CDR2 SMNVEV (reference sequence). The V gene lost 10 bases and the J gene lost 9 bases, with 19 bases spanning the gap. CDR3 DNA: TGTGCCATCCCCGTGGGCAGTGACTGTTCACCCCTCCACTTT. This translates into CAIPVGSDCSPLHF.

This clone was recorded many times. This specimen includes other DNA sequences encoding the same CDR3. V is TRBV19 and J is TRBJ2-6; D not certain. CDR3 length equals 15 residues. Germline lookup yields CDR1 LNHDA and CDR2 SQIVND (reference sequence). The V end was cut by 8 bases, the J end by 0 bases, with 11 bases between. CDR3 amino acids: CASHPSPSGANVLTF. In DNA form, the CDR3 reads TGTGCCAGTCACCCATCTCCCTCTGGGGCCAACGTCCTGACTTTC.

The rearrangement joins TRBV5-1 to TRBJ2-1; possible D gene TRBD2, 5 bases. CDR1 and CDR2 (germline): SGHRS, YFSETQ. The CDR3 totals 12 residues. The V end was cut by 4 bases, the J end by 9 bases, with 11 bases between. The DNA for the CDR3 is TGCGCCAGCAGCCTAGCTAGCTTTGAGCAGTTCTTC. Translating it yields CASSLASFEQFF.

This clone appeared many times. The chain employs TRBV12-3 or TRBV12-4 and TRBJ2-7, with 9 bases that match TRBD2. This CDR3 region has 15 residues. The ends lost 2 bases at V and 0 bases at J; junction bases unmatched: 2. The CDR3 DNA follows: TGTGCCAGCAGTTTAAGGGGACTAGCCTCCTACGAGCAGTACTTC. This sequence encodes CASSLRGLASYEQYF.

This clone was seen repeatedly, ten times or more. A read error is possible here, since a much larger clone lies one base away. This chain joins TRBV6-2 or TRBV6-3 and TRBJ2-2, with 7 bases that match TRBD2. The CDR3 contains 15 residues. Germline V gene lookup returns CDR1 MNHEY and CDR2 SVGEGT. CDR3 sequence: CTSSERDPNTGELFF. CDR3 sequence (DNA): TGTACCAGCAGTGAGCGGGACCCGAACACCGGGGAGCTGTTTTTT.

The genes are TRBV30 and TRBJ2-7; D uncertain. Germline CDR1 and CDR2: GTSNPN and SVGIG (reference sequence). Trimming removed 7 bases from V and 7 bases from J, with 14 bases in between. This CDR3 has 11 amino acids. CDR3 residues: CASIPVGEQYF. Written as DNA, the CDR3 is TGTGCCTCGATCCCCGTGGGGGAGCAGTACTTC.

This chain links TRBV28 with TRBJ2-1; possible D gene TRBD2, 5 bases. Germline-derived CDR1 and CDR2 are MDHEN and SYDVKM. CDR3 length: 15 residues. V was pared by 8 bases and J by 7 bases, with 21 bases between. CDR3 sequence (DNA): TGTGCCAGCGGCTCGTACCGGGATTTCAAAAATGAGCAGTTCTTC. It is translated as CASGSYRDFKNEQFF. The whole variable domain, filled in from reference TRBV28 and TRBJ2-1, reads DVKVTQSSRYLVKRTGEKVFLECVQDMDHENMFWYRQDPGLGLRLIYFSYDVKMKEKGDIPEGYSVSREKKERFSLILESASTNQTSMYLCASGSYRDFKNEQFFGPGTRLTVL.